The TCR beta chain described here comes from a study of blood T cell repertoires in COVID-19. Study details: Spain, Italy and the United States supplied samples that represented acute and convalescent COVID-19. The cDNA or gDNA used as material had been derived from T cells, B-cell-depleted T cells, or PBMCs.

This CDR3 comprises 15 residues. The germline CDR1 and CDR2 sequences are ENHRY and SYGVKD. The V gene end was trimmed by 4 bases and the J gene end by 0 bases; junction bases not matched to a gene: 4. Per the original methods: From reference gene primer amplification, estimates of nucleated cell counts were derived. Here immunoSEQ multiplex PCR was the method, and the copy in TCRdb shows in-frame clones only, minus some. The V and J calls and clone size come from that table; D and trimming were worked out from the DNA. The sample lists tens of thousands of clones; 65% to 85% were seen once. The chain carries TRBV10-3 and TRBJ2-7; TRBD1 matches at 9 bases. The receptor was derived from a human donor in a cohort sampled during active COVID-19. The sequencing input was peripheral blood. The CDR3 DNA reads as TGTGCCATCAGTGCCGGGACAGGGAGCTCCTACGAGCAGTACTTC. Translated: CAISAGTGSSYEQYF.